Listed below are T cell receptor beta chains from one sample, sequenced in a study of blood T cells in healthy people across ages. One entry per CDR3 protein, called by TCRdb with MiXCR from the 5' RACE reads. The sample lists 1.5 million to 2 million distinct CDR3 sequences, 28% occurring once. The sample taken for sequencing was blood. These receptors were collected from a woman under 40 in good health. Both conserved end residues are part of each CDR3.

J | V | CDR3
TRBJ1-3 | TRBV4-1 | CASSLIDRVGGNTIYF
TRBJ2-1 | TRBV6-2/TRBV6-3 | CTSSHPGDNEQFF
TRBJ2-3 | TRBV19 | CATRGELAQYF
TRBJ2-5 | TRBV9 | CASSAGSGGGLNPETQYF
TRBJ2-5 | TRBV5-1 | CASSSDSLSIETQYF
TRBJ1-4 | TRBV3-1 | CASSPQPGASGKLFF
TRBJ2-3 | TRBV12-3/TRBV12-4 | CASSLGAAGGPGDTQYF
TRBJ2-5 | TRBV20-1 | CSARGVIETQYF
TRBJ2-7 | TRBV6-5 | CASSLAYGVYEQYF
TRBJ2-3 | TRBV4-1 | CASSPNSGSDTQYF
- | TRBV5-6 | CASSLEGSPKPQYF
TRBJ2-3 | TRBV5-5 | CASSFWVPGFTSTDTQYF
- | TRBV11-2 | CASSLRSSSGSPFSDEQYF
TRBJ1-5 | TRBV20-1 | CSASSIETGTIWTQHF
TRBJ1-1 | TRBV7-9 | CASSPGGIEAFF
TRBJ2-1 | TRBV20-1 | CSAESGGASSSYNEQFF
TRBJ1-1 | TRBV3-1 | CASSQDGGNTEAFF
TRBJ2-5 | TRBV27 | CASSPTTDRTETQYF
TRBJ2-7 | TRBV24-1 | CATSSDRSEQYF
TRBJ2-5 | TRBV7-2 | CASSLLLAGGATVETQYF
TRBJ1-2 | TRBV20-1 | CSASPLPTENYGYTF
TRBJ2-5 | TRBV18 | CASSPNRASGYQETQYF
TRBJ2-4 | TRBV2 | CASSERGQGFREQYF
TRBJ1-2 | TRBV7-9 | CASSLQRQDNYGYTF
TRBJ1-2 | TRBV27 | CASSLSGNYGHTF
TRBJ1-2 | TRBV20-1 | CSARDGLYGYTF
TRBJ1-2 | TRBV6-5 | CASRKSNQGTGYTF
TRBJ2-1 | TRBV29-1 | CSVGGTSSYNEQFF
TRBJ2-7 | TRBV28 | CASSSPNTPSQYF
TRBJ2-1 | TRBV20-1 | CSASSAGTSDYNEQFF
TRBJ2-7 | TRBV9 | CASSVETGAYEQYF
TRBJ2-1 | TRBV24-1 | CATSDLNPSSCNEQFF
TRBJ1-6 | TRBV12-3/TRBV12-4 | CASSLKGAAGHSPLHF
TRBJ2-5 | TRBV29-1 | CSVASPYNEQYF
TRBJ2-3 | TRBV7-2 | CASSSRDATKADTQYF
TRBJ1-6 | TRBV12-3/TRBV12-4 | CASSAQTGISPLHF
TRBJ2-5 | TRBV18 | CASSIAREETQYF
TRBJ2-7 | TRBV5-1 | CASSFESGAEQYF
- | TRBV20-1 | CSARDGTSGLYGETQYF
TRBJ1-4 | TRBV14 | CASSREQGAFEKLFF
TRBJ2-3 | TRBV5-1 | CASSQRQGVGNTQYF
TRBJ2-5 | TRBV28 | CASSHQAGGETQYF
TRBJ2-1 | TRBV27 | CASSSRGASGLYNEQFF
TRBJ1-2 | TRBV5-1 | CASSLGLQGQDGYTF
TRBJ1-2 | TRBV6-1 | CASSTPISGYGYTF
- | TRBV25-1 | CASSDPRGWGLSVETQYF